The next 31 T cell receptor beta chains were all read from a single sample in a study of control samples from healthy donors and cancer patients. Only in-frame clones appear in the TCRdb table, and some are missing; sequencing was by immunoSEQ multiplex PCR. Among roughly 130,000 clones listed, over 75% were seen once. Sample: blood. All receptors come from a young man in good health.

This rearrangement joins TRBV28 to TRBJ1-1; no reliable D call. There are 15 residues in the CDR3. Trimming removed 1 base from V and 5 bases from J, with 14 bases in between. CDR1 MDHEN and CDR2 SYDVKM come from the germline V gene. The CDR3 reads CASSLLEWRDTEAFF. CDR3 sequence (DNA): TGTGCCAGCAGTTTATTGGAGTGGAGGGATACTGAAGCTTTCTTT.

The gene calls are TRBV4-1 and TRBJ1-1; tentatively, D is TRBD1 (6 bases). This CDR3 region has 14 residues. Trimming shortened V by 4 bases and J by 2 bases, and 11 bases separated the two germline ends. Germline CDR1 MGHRA, CDR2 YSYEKL. This CDR3 is CASSPMTGNTEAFF. CDR3 coding DNA: TGCGCCAGCAGCCCAATGACAGGTAACACTGAAGCTTTCTTT.

Notes on this clone: Its ends do not fully match the called genes, so a read error is possible. V gene TRBV14 combines with J gene TRBJ2-1; TRBD1 matches at 9 bases. This CDR3 region has 16 residues. Germline V gene sequence: CDR1 SGHDN, CDR2 FVKESK. CDR3 in amino acids: CASSLHRDRAYHEQFF. For the CDR3, the DNA is TGTGCCAGCAGCCTCCACCGGGACAGGGCCTACCATGAGCAGTTCTTC.

The V call is TRBV7-2, the J call TRBJ1-5; TRBD1 is a possible D gene (5 bases). The length of the CDR3 is 15 residues. Trimming took 2 bases from V and 4 from J, leaving 12 bases between them. Germline lookup yields CDR1 SGHTA and CDR2 FQGNSA. This chain's CDR3 is CASSLQGGTNQPQHF. The CDR3 region has the DNA TGTGCCAGCAGCTTACAGGGAGGTACTAATCAGCCCCAGCATTTT. The full variable domain, in which reference TRBV7-2 and TRBJ1-5 provide the parts outside the CDR3, is GAGVSQSPSNKVTEKGKDVELRCDPISGHTALYWYRQSLGQGLEFLIYFQGNSAPDKSGLPSDRFSAERTGGSVSTLTIQRTQQEDSAVYLCASSLQGGTNQPQHFGDGTRLSIL.

V usage is TRBV27 and J usage is TRBJ1-4; D is unresolved. Germline assignment: CDR1 MNHEY and CDR2 SMNVEV (reference sequence). The CDR3 sequence is 15 residues long. Trimming stripped 5 bases from V and 3 bases from J, with 13 bases between. The CDR3 reads CASSVAPSSNEKLFF. CDR3 nucleotides: TGTGCCAGCAGTGTAGCCCCCTCTTCTAATGAAAAACTGTTTTTT.

This chain connects TRBV6-2 or TRBV6-3 to TRBJ2-1; D may be TRBD1 (6 bases). CDR3 length: 15 amino acids. Trimming left V 6 bases short and J 8 bases short, with 20 bases between. Germline V lookup: CDR1 MNHEY, CDR2 SVGEGT. The chain's CDR3 is CASSFRQEIFDEQFF. For the CDR3, the DNA is TGTGCCAGCAGCTTTAGACAGGAAATATTCGATGAGCAGTTCTTC.

The V gene is TRBV28, the J gene TRBJ2-7; 8 positions agree with TRBD1. CDR3 length: 15 residues. Trimming removed 5 bases from V and 0 bases from J; junction bases left unmatched: 6. Germline CDR1 and CDR2: MDHEN and SYDVKM. DNA for the CDR3: TGTGCCAGCAGTCTAACCGGGACAGGCTCCTACGAGCAGTACTTC. This sequence encodes CASSLTGTGSYEQYF. Filled out from reference TRBV28 and TRBJ2-7, the complete variable domain reads DVKVTQSSRYLVKRTGEKVFLECVQDMDHENMFWYRQDPGLGLRLIYFSYDVKMKEKGDIPEGYSVSREKKERFSLILESASTNQTSMYLCASSLTGTGSYEQYFGPGTRLTVT.

The chain uses TRBV12-3 or TRBV12-4 and TRBJ2-5; tentative D call: TRBD2 (5 bases). This CDR3 spans 12 amino acids. Trimming stripped 3 bases from V and 9 bases from J, with 11 bases between. CDR3 loop: CASSFKGAAQYF. Here the CDR3 DNA reads TGTGCCAGCAGTTTTAAGGGAGCGGCCCAGTACTTC.

The V and J genes are TRBV2 and TRBJ2-7; either TRBD1 or TRBD2 may fit D (7 bases each). The V and J ends lost 9 bases and 5 bases respectively, with 17 bases between them. Germline V lookup: CDR1 SNHLY, CDR2 FYNNEI. The CDR3 runs to 13 residues. As DNA, the CDR3 is TGTGCCAGTTCACAGGGGCTAGCGGACGAGCAGTACTTC. It translates to CASSQGLADEQYF.

This rearrangement joins TRBV19 to TRBJ2-3, with D possibly matching TRBD2 (6 bases). The length of the CDR3 is 17 residues. V was cut by 4 bases and J by 3 bases, with 20 bases left in between. Per the germline V gene, CDR1 is LNHDA and CDR2 is SQIVND (reference sequence). CDR3 sequence (DNA): TGTGCCAGTAGTAGCCCCCAGTTCGGGAGTGGGACAGATACGCAGTATTTT. Translating gives CASSSPQFGSGTDTQYF.

Only one count was recorded for this clone. The CDR3 DNA follows: TGTGCCAGCGTATCGGACCCTAGCGGGACCCCCGGGGAGCTGTTTTTT. Its protein product is CASVSDPSGTPGELFF. This chain joins TRBV2 and TRBJ2-2, with 9 bases identical to TRBD2. V dropped 8 bases and J dropped 6; count of bases not matched to a gene: 13. The CDR3 has 16 residues. Germline V gene lookup returns CDR1 SNHLY and CDR2 FYNNEI.

The chain recombines TRBV28 with TRBJ1-5; 9 bases align to TRBD1. Per the germline V gene, CDR1 is MDHEN and CDR2 is SYDVKM. The ends lost 5 bases at V and 2 bases at J; junction bases unmatched: 7. The CDR3 has 16 amino acids. The CDR3 here is CASSPATGGGNQPQHF. The DNA of the CDR3 is TGTGCCAGCAGTCCAGCGACAGGGGGAGGCAATCAGCCCCAGCATTTT.

The gene calls are TRBV9 and TRBJ2-1, with TRBD2 matching over 12 bases. Germline-derived CDR1 and CDR2 are SGDLS and YYNGEE. Unmatched junction bases numbered 6, after V lost 3 bases and J lost 5 bases. This CDR3 is 16 amino acids long. Here the CDR3 reads CASSGGLAGTHNEQFF. In DNA, the CDR3 is TGTGCCAGCAGCGGAGGACTAGCGGGGACGCACAATGAGCAGTTCTTC.

This clone was detected once. The chain recombines TRBV5-1 with TRBJ2-3; TRBD2 matches at 8 bases. CDR1 SGHRS and CDR2 YFSETQ come from the germline V gene. The CDR3 has 14 residues. Trimming removed 3 bases from V and 4 bases from J; junction bases left unmatched: 4. CDR3 DNA: TGCGCCAGCAGCTCTCGGGGGGGATCAGATACGCAGTATTTT. Its translation is CASSSRGGSDTQYF.

The sample holds one count of this clone. This chain links TRBV30 with TRBJ1-1; TRBD1 might be the D (5 bases). V was shortened by 6 bases and J by 1 base, with 12 bases between the two germline ends. CDR3 length equals 13 residues. CDR1 and CDR2 (germline): GTSNPN, SVGIG (reference sequence). The CDR3 loop is CACRRQKNTEAFF. In nucleotides, the CDR3 is TGTGCCTGCCGCCGACAGAAGAACACTGAAGCTTTCTTT. Based on the CDR3 plus reference TRBV30 and TRBJ1-1, the full variable domain is SQTIHQWPATLVQPVGSPLSLECTVEGTSNPNLYWYRQAAGRGLQLLFYSVGIGQISSEVPQNLSASRPQDRQFILSSKKLLLSDSGFYLCACRRQKNTEAFFGQGTRLTVV.

V gene TRBV18 combines with J gene TRBJ2-3; possibly TRBD2 for D (6 bases). The length of the CDR3 is 15 residues. Germline CDR1 reads KGHSH; CDR2 reads LQKENI. V gave up 0 bases and J gave up 2 bases, with 9 bases separating them. For the CDR3, the DNA is TGTGCCAGCTCACCACCAGCGGACTACACAGATACGCAGTATTTT. Residues: CASSPPADYTDTQYF.

V usage is TRBV10-2 and J usage is TRBJ1-4; 9 bases agree with TRBD1. The CDR3 consists of 15 residues. The V gene's germline CDR1 is WSHSY and CDR2 SAAADI. J gave up 5 bases and V 4 bases, and 5 bases lay outside the gene matches. The CDR3 DNA reads as TGCGCCAGCAGTGGGGGACAGGGACCGAATGAAAAACTGTTTTTT. It specifies CASSGGQGPNEKLFF.

The J gene is TRBJ1-6, the V gene TRBV10-2; D remains ambiguous. Per the germline V gene, CDR1 is WSHSY and CDR2 is SAAADI. CDR3 size: 14 residues. V lost 6 bases, J lost 7 bases, and 13 bases lay in between. CDR3 residues: CASRGRGWNSPLHF. CDR3 in DNA: TGCGCCAGCAGGGGCCGGGGTTGGAATTCACCCCTCCACTTT.

V gene TRBV3-1 (or the pseudogene TRBV3-2) combines with J gene TRBJ2-1, with unresolved D. V lost 1 base to trimming and J lost 9 bases, with 4 bases between them. CDR1 is LGHDT, CDR2 YNNKEL, per germline (reference sequence). There are 11 residues in the CDR3. The CDR3 sequence is CASSQGGEQFF. In nucleotides, the CDR3 is TGTGCCAGCAGCCAAGGGGGTGAGCAGTTCTTC.

The rearrangement links TRBV9 to TRBJ2-1, with 9 positions matching TRBD2. Germline-derived CDR1 and CDR2 are SGDLS and YYNGEE. CDR3 length: 17 amino acids. V dropped 0 bases and J dropped 8; count of bases not matched to a gene: 12. The chain's CDR3 is CASSVEGGRAESDEQFF. The CDR3, as DNA: TGTGCCAGCAGCGTAGAGGGCGGGAGGGCCGAAAGCGATGAGCAGTTCTTC.

V usage is TRBV9 and J usage is TRBJ2-4, with 9 nucleotides matching TRBD2. Germline CDR1 and CDR2: SGDLS and YYNGEE. This CDR3 contains 14 residues. The trim removed 0 bases at V and 8 bases at J, leaving 3 bases unmatched. The CDR3 sequence is CASSVGGGADIQYF. The DNA of the CDR3 is TGTGCCAGCAGCGTAGGCGGGGGGGCGGACATTCAGTACTTC.

This chain links TRBV9 with TRBJ1-6; TRBD1 matches at 9 bases. CDR3 length: 15 amino acids. In germline, CDR1 is SGDLS, CDR2 YYNGEE. Trimming at V came to 4 bases and at J to 5 bases, leaving 4 bases not matched to a gene. The CDR3 protein is CASSTGTGNNSPLHF. The DNA for the CDR3 is TGTGCCAGCAGCACAGGGACAGGGAATAATTCACCCCTCCACTTT.

With regard to this clone: One end of the junction varies from germline; a read error may be responsible. This chain joins TRBV28 and TRBJ1-1; D ambiguous. The CDR3 contains 13 residues. The germline CDR1 and CDR2 sequences are MDHEN and SYDVKM. CDR3: CASTLPTKTEAFF. CDR3 nucleotide sequence: TGTGCCAGCACTTTACCGACAAAGACTGAAGCTTTCTTT.

This chain uses TRBV7-3 with TRBJ1-1; D remains unclear. This CDR3 is built from 15 residues. Germline CDR1 and CDR2: SGHTA and FQGTGA. V was trimmed by 0 bases and J by 0 bases, leaving 8 bases between them. The CDR3 is CASSLTGRLNTEAFF. CDR3 bases: TGTGCCAGCAGCTTAACTGGGCGGCTGAACACTGAAGCTTTCTTT.

The V and J genes are TRBV28 and TRBJ2-1; D perhaps matches TRBD1 (5 bases). The CDR3 totals 15 residues. The V and J ends lost 5 bases and 0 bases respectively, with 11 bases between them. CDR1 is MDHEN and CDR2 is SYDVKM in the germline V gene. CDR3 in DNA: TGTGCCAGCAGTAACTGGGGCACCTCCTACAATGAGCAGTTCTTC. Translation gives CASSNWGTSYNEQFF.

The rearrangement joins TRBV3-1 (or the pseudogene TRBV3-2) to TRBJ2-1, with 13 bases matching TRBD2. V trimming: 8 bases; J trimming: 0 bases; junction bases outside the gene matches: 4. The germline V gene encodes CDR1 LGHDT and CDR2 YNNKEL (reference sequence). The CDR3 is 16 amino acids. The CDR3 is CASGTSGVSSYNEQFF. In nucleotides, the CDR3 is TGTGCCAGCGGGACTAGCGGGGTGAGCTCCTACAATGAGCAGTTCTTC.

The V and J genes are TRBV11-2 and TRBJ2-2; either TRBD1 or TRBD2 may supply D (5 bases each). V was cut by 5 bases and J by 6 bases, with 19 bases left in between. The CDR3 covers 16 residues. Germline loops: CDR1 SGHAT, CDR2 FQNNGV. In DNA form, the CDR3 reads TGTGCCAGCAGCCAGGGACCATCTCTAGCCCCCGGGGAGCTGTTTTTT. Translating it yields CASSQGPSLAPGELFF. Full variable domain (rest looked up from reference TRBV11-2 and TRBJ2-2): EAGVAQSPRYKIIEKRQSVAFWCNPISGHATLYWYQQILGQGPKLLIQFQNNGVVDDSQLPKDRFSAERLKGVDSTLKIQPAKLEDSAVYLCASSQGPSLAPGELFFGEGSRLTVL.

V and J are TRBV13 and TRBJ1-5; D not resolved. Trimming removed 5 bases from V and 16 bases from J, with 24 bases in between. The CDR3 length is 14 residues. Germline CDR1 is PRHDT and CDR2 is FYEKMQ (reference sequence). The CDR3 loop is CASSHAVLIVALHF. In DNA, the CDR3 is TGTGCCAGCAGCCACGCCGTCTTAATAGTGGCGTTACATTTT.

This clone was seen more than once but under ten times. The chain is built from TRBV5-1 and TRBJ1-1; no clear D. The V gene lost 3 bases and the J gene lost 2 bases, with 11 bases spanning the gap. This CDR3 contains 14 residues. Germline V lookup: CDR1 SGHRS, CDR2 YFSETQ. The CDR3 spells CASSYSGINTEAFF. CDR3 DNA: TGCGCCAGCAGCTACTCTGGGATCAACACTGAAGCTTTCTTT.

This chain connects TRBV2 to TRBJ1-1, with TRBD1 identical over 10 bases. From germline, CDR1 is SNHLY and CDR2 FYNNEI. J gave up 6 bases and V 5 bases, and 9 bases lay outside the gene matches. This CDR3 is 15 amino acids long. CDR3 sequence: CASSRTGGEIPEAFF. The CDR3 DNA sequence: TGTGCCAGCAGTCGGACAGGGGGGGAGATCCCTGAAGCTTTCTTT.

The CDR3 spells CASSLRGLFSVSGAFF. In DNA form, the CDR3 reads TGTGCCAGCAGTTTGAGGGGGTTATTTAGTGTCAGTGGAGCTTTCTTT. The V call is TRBV6-5, the J call TRBJ1-1, with a tentative D call TRBD1 (6 bases). The CDR3 loop spans 16 amino acids. Germline V lookup: CDR1 MNHEY, CDR2 SVGAGI. The V and J ends lost 4 bases and 10 bases respectively, with 25 bases between them.